Listed here are 27 T cell receptor beta chains from one sample, sequenced in a study of T cells in Graves' hyperthyroidism and ophthalmopathy (dated by TCRdb to about 2019). The method behind the library was multiplex PCR. TCRdb records Illumina HiSeq 2000 as the sequencer. TCR beta CDR3 regions were amplified from RNA transcripts. For the first round of RT-PCR on the TCR CDR3, the HTBI primer set was used together with the Qiagen OneStep RT-PCR kit. TCRdb reprocessing: public reads trimmed at Q25 with fastp, clones called with MiXCR, in-frame beta chains kept. Duplicate CDR3 protein sequences are folded into a single record with the most common DNA and genes. A total of about 560,000 distinct CDR3 sequences appear in this sample, around 15% of them only once. Of the sample, 15% to 20% is held by the ten largest clones. The sequencing input was blood. These receptor sequences come from a woman between 18 and 29 years old with Graves' hyperthyroidism.

This clonotype appeared many times. V and J are TRBV12-3 or TRBV12-4 and TRBJ2-1; TRBD2 matches 10 bases. Trimming at V came to 4 bases and at J to 5 bases, leaving 2 bases not matched to a gene. CDR3 length: 14 residues. The CDR3 sequence is CASSSLAGNNEQFF. The DNA of the CDR3 is TGTGCCAGCAGTTCACTAGCGGGGAACAATGAGCAGTTCTTC.

The V and J genes are TRBV20-1 and TRBJ2-2; 14 bases map to TRBD2. Trimming at V came to 6 bases and at J to 2 bases, leaving 11 bases not matched to a gene. This CDR3 region has 18 residues. The germline gives CDR1 DFQATT, CDR2 SNEGSKA (reference sequence). CDR3 nucleotides: TGCAGTGCCAGCTTGGGACTAGCGGGAGATCGTAACACCGGGGAGCTGTTTTTT. It translates to CSASLGLAGDRNTGELFF.

The chain uses TRBV9 and TRBJ2-7; D possibly corresponds to TRBD2 (6 bases). The V end lost 0 bases, the J end lost 0 bases, and 7 bases lay between the germline ends. The CDR3 is 14 residues long. Germline V lookup: CDR1 SGDLS, CDR2 YYNGEE. CDR3 sequence (DNA): TGTGCCAGCAGCGTAGGGGGGGACTCCTACGAGCAGTACTTC. The encoded protein is CASSVGGDSYEQYF.

This clonotype was seen ten or more times. This chain joins TRBV7-2 and TRBJ1-5, with a weak D call TRBD1 (6 bases). V dropped 4 bases and J dropped 7 bases, with 14 bases sitting between them. CDR1 and CDR2 (germline): SGHTA, FQGNSA. There are 14 residues in the CDR3. The chain's CDR3 is CASSSDSLGQPQHF. In DNA form, the CDR3 reads TGTGCCAGCAGCTCGGACAGCCTCGGACAGCCCCAGCATTTT. The full variable domain, in which reference TRBV7-2 and TRBJ1-5 provide the parts outside the CDR3, is GAGVSQSPSNKVTEKGKDVELRCDPISGHTALYWYRQSLGQGLEFLIYFQGNSAPDKSGLPSDRFSAERTGGSVSTLTIQRTQQEDSAVYLCASSSDSLGQPQHFGDGTRLSIL.

This clonotype was recorded many times. This sequence joins TRBV20-1 and TRBJ2-7; the match to TRBD2 covers 11 bases. Germline CDR1 is DFQATT and CDR2 is SNEGSKA (reference sequence). The CDR3 sequence is 15 residues long. The ends lost 0 bases at V and 3 bases at J; junction bases unmatched: 4. The CDR3 DNA sequence: TGCAGTGCTAGAGAGTTAGCGGGGGGGCTCTACGAGCAGTACTTC. This encodes CSARELAGGLYEQYF.

This clonotype has a handful of counts. The V call is TRBV20-1, the J call TRBJ1-2; 7 bases match TRBD1. The V gene's germline CDR1 is DFQATT and CDR2 SNEGSKA (reference sequence). There are 17 residues in the CDR3. The V gene end was trimmed by 1 base and the J gene end by 3 bases; junction bases not matched to a gene: 14. The CDR3 here is CSARVLGTVGLHYGYTF. CDR3 DNA sequence: TGCAGTGCTAGAGTTCTCGGGACAGTGGGGCTTCACTATGGCTACACCTTC.

This clonotype came up many times. The chain couples TRBV7-9 to TRBJ2-7; no clear D gene. The germline V gene has CDR1 SEHNR and CDR2 FQNEAQ (reference sequence). Trimming removed 6 bases at V and 3 bases at J, with 12 bases between. The CDR3 covers 13 residues. CDR3 nucleotides: TGTGCCAGCAGTCGTGGTCAGGTCTACGAGCAGTACTTC. Translated: CASSRGQVYEQYF.

V is TRBV10-3 and J is TRBJ1-5; tentatively, D is TRBD1 (5 bases). Germline V gives CDR1 ENHRY, CDR2 SYGVKD. The CDR3 contains 16 residues. Trimming cost V 3 bases and J 0 bases, with 12 bases left between them. The CDR3 loop reads CAISDEGTYSNQPQHF. DNA of the CDR3: TGTGCCATCAGTGACGAGGGGACGTATAGCAATCAGCCCCAGCATTTT.

In this sample, this clonotype turned up many times. The chain is built from TRBV7-2 and TRBJ2-7; 7 bases line up with TRBD1. CDR1 SGHTA and CDR2 FQGNSA come from the germline V gene. This CDR3 has 14 amino acids. V dropped 5 bases and J dropped 3; count of bases not matched to a gene: 7. Written as DNA, the CDR3 is TGTGCCAGCAGCCTCTCGGGACAGTACTACGAGCAGTACTTC. Its translation is CASSLSGQYYEQYF.

This clonotype came up many times. In DNA form, the CDR3 reads TGTGCCAGCAGCCCATCACTGACTAGCGGCTACGAGCAGTACTTC. Encoded protein: CASSPSLTSGYEQYF. The genes are TRBV9 and TRBJ2-7, with TRBD2 identical over 9 bases. The CDR3 runs to 15 residues. The V and J ends lost 4 bases and 3 bases, in that order; junction bases with no gene match: 8. The germline gives CDR1 SGDLS, CDR2 YYNGEE.

This clonotype was recorded at least ten times. Written as DNA, the CDR3 is TGTGCCAGCACCTCCTGGGATCATAATTCACCCCTCCACTTT. As protein: CASTSWDHNSPLHF. The gene calls are TRBV12-3 or TRBV12-4 and TRBJ1-6; D unresolved. V lost 7 bases, J lost 5 bases, and 12 bases lay in between. The CDR3 spans 14 residues.

In its sample, this clonotype was seen many times. The chain is built from TRBV5-1 and TRBJ2-3; 8 bases agree with TRBD2. The germline V gene encodes CDR1 SGHRS and CDR2 YFSETQ. The length of the CDR3 is 17 residues. V dropped 1 base and J dropped 1; count of bases not matched to a gene: 8. The chain's CDR3 is CASSLMAGGGGTDTQYF. Here the CDR3 DNA reads TGCGCCAGCAGCTTGATGGCGGGAGGAGGAGGCACAGATACGCAGTATTTT.

This clonotype has just a few counts. This may be a read error: a much more frequent sequence differs by one nucleotide. This rearrangement joins TRBV7-9 to TRBJ2-7; 10 positions match TRBD2. Germline trimming cut 1 base from V and 9 bases from J; bases unmatched to any gene: 3. The CDR3 length is 13 residues. Germline V CDR1 and CDR2: SEHNR, FQNEAQ (reference sequence). CDR3 nucleotides: TGTGCCAGCAGCTTAGGGACTAGCGGCGTGCAGTACTTC. Protein product: CASSLGTSGVQYF.

This clonotype was observed a handful of times. The chain links TRBV27 to TRBJ2-1, with TRBD1 as a possible D gene (6 bases). CDR1 is MNHEY, CDR2 SMNVEV, per germline (reference sequence). This CDR3 is built from 14 residues. Trimming removed 6 bases at V and 7 bases at J, with 16 bases between. In nucleotides, the CDR3 is TGTGCCAGCAGCCCCCTGGGGGCGCAGAATGAGCAGTTCTTC. Protein: CASSPLGAQNEQFF.

This clonotype was counted many times. The chain uses TRBV2 and TRBJ2-7; D perhaps matches TRBD2 (5 bases). The CDR3 spans 16 residues. Germline-derived CDR1 and CDR2 are SNHLY and FYNNEI. The ends were cut back, 5 bases at V and 0 bases at J, with 17 bases in the middle. CDR3 amino acids: CASSSILTGSSYEQYF. The CDR3 bases are TGTGCCAGCAGTTCCATATTGACGGGGAGCTCCTACGAGCAGTACTTC.

This clonotype was found many times. The V gene is TRBV11-2, the J gene TRBJ1-4; no clear D. Trimming shortened V by 2 bases and J by 4 bases, and 11 bases separated the two germline ends. The length of the CDR3 is 15 residues. Per the germline V gene, CDR1 is SGHAT and CDR2 is FQNNGV. DNA for the CDR3: TGTGCCAGCAGCTTAAGTCCAGCATATAATGAAAAACTGTTTTTT. It yields the protein CASSLSPAYNEKLFF.

Many counts were recorded for this clonotype. This chain links TRBV7-9 with TRBJ2-7; no definite D call. The CDR3 sequence is 14 residues long. Per the germline V gene, CDR1 is SEHNR and CDR2 is FQNEAQ (reference sequence). Trimming took 1 base from V and 2 from J, leaving 9 bases between them. CDR3 sequence: CASSLVGETYEQYF. The CDR3 nucleotides read TGTGCCAGCAGCTTAGTTGGGGAAACCTACGAGCAGTACTTC.

V and J are TRBV5-8 and TRBJ2-1; 15 bases are a match to TRBD2. CDR3 length: 19 residues. Per germline, CDR1 SGHTS and CDR2 YDEGEE. Losses at the gene ends were 1 base for V and 6 bases for J; bases not matched to a gene: 11. The CDR3 coding sequence is TGTGCCAGCAGCTTGCAGGGACTAGCGGGAGGCGGTCATGTCAATGAGCAGTTCTTC. Its protein is CASSLQGLAGGGHVNEQFF.

This clonotype showed up many times. The gene calls are TRBV7-3 and TRBJ2-5; 7 bases map to TRBD2. The CDR3 is made up of 13 amino acids. The trim removed 5 bases at V and 5 bases at J, leaving 5 bases unmatched. The germline V gene encodes CDR1 SGHTA and CDR2 FQGTGA. The CDR3 nucleotides are TGTGCCAGCAGCCGGCGGGAGAGCGAGACCCAGTACTTC. It translates to CASSRRESETQYF. The variable domain in full, with the rest retrieved from reference TRBV7-3 and TRBJ2-5, is GAGVSQTPSNKVTEKGKYVELRCDPISGHTALYWYRQSLGQGPEFLIYFQGTGAADDSGLPNDRFFAVRPEGSVSTLKIQRTERGDSAVYLCASSRRESETQYFGPGTRLLVL.

The V and J genes are TRBV10-3 and TRBJ1-2; the D gene is possibly TRBD1 (5 bases). The CDR3 has 15 residues. CDR1 ENHRY and CDR2 SYGVKD come from the germline V gene. V gave up 4 bases and J gave up 3 bases, with 15 bases separating them. DNA for the CDR3: TGTGCCATCAGTGTGTCCCCAGGGTGGGACTATGGCTACACCTTC. Residues: CAISVSPGWDYGYTF.

V is TRBV3-1 and J is TRBJ2-5; D may be TRBD1 or TRBD2 (5 bases each). The CDR3 loop spans 12 amino acids. The V end lost 6 bases, the J end lost 7 bases, and 12 bases lay between the germline ends. Germline values: CDR1 LGHDT, CDR2 YNNKEL (reference sequence). CDR3 DNA: TGTGCCAGCAGTTCCCGGGACCGGACCCAGTACTTC. This translates into CASSSRDRTQYF.

The rearrangement joins TRBV20-1 to TRBJ1-4, with D perhaps matching TRBD1 (5 bases). Germline CDR1 and CDR2: DFQATT and SNEGSKA (reference sequence). This CDR3 is built from 14 residues. V lost 5 bases and J 0 bases, leaving 10 bases between the germline ends. The CDR3 DNA reads TGCAGTGCTGCGGCCAGGGCAACTAATGAAAAACTGTTTTTT. Amino acids: CSAAARATNEKLFF.

This clonotype has ten or more counts. The chain has TRBV20-1 and TRBJ2-7, with 12 positions matching TRBD2. This CDR3 is built from 16 residues. Trimming took 5 bases from V and 0 from J; bases not matched to a gene: 8. CDR1 and CDR2 (germline): DFQATT, SNEGSKA (reference sequence). The CDR3 DNA is TGCAGTGCTGGGGGACTAGCGGGCGCAAGCTCCTACGAGCAGTACTTC. Residues: CSAGGLAGASSYEQYF.

This clonotype has just a few counts. CDR3 loop: CSVGGVPGQFLETQYF. CDR3 DNA: TGCAGCGTTGGAGGGGTACCGGGACAGTTCCTAGAGACCCAGTACTTC. The chain employs TRBV29-1 and TRBJ2-5; 7 nucleotides line up with TRBD1. The V and J ends lost 4 bases and 4 bases, in that order; junction bases with no gene match: 15. CDR1 and CDR2 from the germline V gene are SQVTM and ANQGSEA. The CDR3 covers 16 residues.

This clonotype turned up a few times. The chain couples TRBV6-5 to TRBJ2-5; D unclear. Trimming left V 2 bases short and J 2 bases short, with 15 bases between. The germline gives CDR1 MNHEY, CDR2 SVGAGI. The CDR3 sequence is 16 residues long. The CDR3 is CASSYNAAVGQETQYF. As DNA, the CDR3 is TGTGCCAGCAGTTACAACGCTGCGGTAGGACAAGAGACCCAGTACTTC.

This clonotype was observed a handful of times. The CDR3, as DNA: TGTGCCAGCAGTTTGTCCAGAAACTGGAGGGTGAAGAACACTGAAGCTTTCTTT. It codes for CASSLSRNWRVKNTEAFF. This chain joins TRBV6-2 or TRBV6-3 and TRBJ1-1; D gene uncertain. V was shortened by 4 bases and J by 1 base, with 22 bases between the two germline ends. CDR1 MNHEY and CDR2 SVGEGT come from the germline V gene. The CDR3 loop spans 18 amino acids.

Of note for this clonotype: A much larger clonotype is one base distant, so this may be a read error. The V call is TRBV7-6, the J call TRBJ2-1; possible D gene TRBD2, 6 bases. The germline V gene has CDR1 SGHVS and CDR2 FNYEAQ. Trimming left V 1 base short and J 10 bases short, with 14 bases between. CDR3 length: 14 amino acids. CDR3 loop: CASSLDVGGNEQFF. The CDR3 DNA sequence: TGTGCCAGCAGCTTAGATGTTGGGGGGAACGAGCAGTTCTTC. Variable domain in full (rest from reference TRBV7-6 and TRBJ2-1): GAGVSQSPRYKVTKRGQDVALRCDPISGHVSLYWYRQALGQGPEFLTYFNYEAQQDKSGLPNDRFSAERPEGSISTLTIQRTEQRDSAMYRCASSLDVGGNEQFFGPGTRLTVL.